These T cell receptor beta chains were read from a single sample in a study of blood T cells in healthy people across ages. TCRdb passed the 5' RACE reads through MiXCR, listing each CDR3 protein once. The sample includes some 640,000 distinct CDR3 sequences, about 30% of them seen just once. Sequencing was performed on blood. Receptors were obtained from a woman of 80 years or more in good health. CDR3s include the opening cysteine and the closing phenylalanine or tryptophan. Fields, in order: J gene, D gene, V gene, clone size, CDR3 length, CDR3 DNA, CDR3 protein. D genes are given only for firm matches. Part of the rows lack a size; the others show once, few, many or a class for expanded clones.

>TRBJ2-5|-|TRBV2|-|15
TGTGCCAGCGGGGCTTCTCTAGGGTACCAAGAGACCCAGTACTTC
CASGASLGYQETQYF
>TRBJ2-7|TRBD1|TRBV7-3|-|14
TGTGCCAGCAGCTCAACCGGGACAGGGAACGAGCAGTACTTC
CASSSTGTGNEQYF
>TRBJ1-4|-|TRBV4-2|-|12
TGTGCCAGCAGCCAAGTTCCGGGCCTTCTGTTTTTT
CASSQVPGLLFF
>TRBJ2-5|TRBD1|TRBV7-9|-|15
TGTGCCAGCAGCTTAAGCGACAGGGGGAGTGAGACCCAGTACTTC
CASSLSDRGSETQYF
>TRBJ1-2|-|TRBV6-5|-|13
TGTGCCGGCAGTCCAGACAGGAGCTATGGCTACACCTTC
CAGSPDRSYGYTF
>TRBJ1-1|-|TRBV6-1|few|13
TGTGCCAGCAGTGAAGCAGGGGGCACTGAAGCTTTCTTT
CASSEAGGTEAFF
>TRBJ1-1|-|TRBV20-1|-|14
TGCAGTGCTAGAGATCCGGCGGTCGCCACTGAAGCTTTCTTT
CSARDPAVATEAFF
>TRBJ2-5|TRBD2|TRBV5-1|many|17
TGCGCCAGCAGCCCGGGACTAGCGGGGGGGCCGGCTGCGACCCAGTACTTC
CASSPGLAGGPAATQYF
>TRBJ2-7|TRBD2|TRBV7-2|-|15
TGTGCCAGCAGCCGGACTAGCGGGCAGGGGTACGAGCAGTACTTC
CASSRTSGQGYEQYF
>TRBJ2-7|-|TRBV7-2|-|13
TGTGCCAGCAGCCACAGGGTCGCCTACGAGCAGTACTTC
CASSHRVAYEQYF
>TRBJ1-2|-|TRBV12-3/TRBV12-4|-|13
TGTGCCAGCAGGGAGGGGGGGGCTTTTGGCTACACCTTC
CASREGGAFGYTF